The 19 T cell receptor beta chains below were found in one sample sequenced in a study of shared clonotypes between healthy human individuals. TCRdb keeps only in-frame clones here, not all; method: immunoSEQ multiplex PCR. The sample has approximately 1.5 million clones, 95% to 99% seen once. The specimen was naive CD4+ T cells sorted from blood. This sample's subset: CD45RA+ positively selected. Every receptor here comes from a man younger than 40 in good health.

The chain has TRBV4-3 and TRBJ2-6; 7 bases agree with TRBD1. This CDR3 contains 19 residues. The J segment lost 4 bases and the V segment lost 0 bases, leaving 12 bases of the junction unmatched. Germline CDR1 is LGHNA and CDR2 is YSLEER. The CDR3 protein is CASSQDYYRGSGGANVLTF. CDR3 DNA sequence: TGCGCCAGCAGCCAAGACTACTACAGGGGTTCGGGCGGGGCCAACGTCCTGACTTTC.

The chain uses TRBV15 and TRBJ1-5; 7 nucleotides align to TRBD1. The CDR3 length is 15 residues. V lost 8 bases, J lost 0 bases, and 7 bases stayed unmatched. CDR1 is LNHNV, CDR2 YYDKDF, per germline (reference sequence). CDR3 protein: CATRVKGASNQPQHF. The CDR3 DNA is TGTGCCACCCGGGTGAAGGGGGCTAGCAATCAGCCCCAGCATTTT.

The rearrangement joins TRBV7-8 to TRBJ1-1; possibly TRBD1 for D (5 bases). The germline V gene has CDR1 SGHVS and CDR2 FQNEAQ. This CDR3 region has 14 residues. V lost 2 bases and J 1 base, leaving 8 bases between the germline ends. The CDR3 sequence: CASSLRDGNTEAFF. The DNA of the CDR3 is TGTGCCAGCAGCTTACGGGACGGGAACACTGAAGCTTTCTTT.

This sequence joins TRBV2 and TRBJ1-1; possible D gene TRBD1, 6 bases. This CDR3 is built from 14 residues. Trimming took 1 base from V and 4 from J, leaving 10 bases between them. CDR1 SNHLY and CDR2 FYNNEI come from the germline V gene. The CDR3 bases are TGTGCCAGCAGTGAAGACAGGGATCGCACTGAAGCTTTCTTT. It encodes CASSEDRDRTEAFF.

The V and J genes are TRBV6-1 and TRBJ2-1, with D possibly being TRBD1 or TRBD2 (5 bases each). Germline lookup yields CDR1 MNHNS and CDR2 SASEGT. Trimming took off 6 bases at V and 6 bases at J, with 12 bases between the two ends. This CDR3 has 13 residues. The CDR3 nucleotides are TGTGCCAGCAGGACCCCAGGGAGCAATGAGCAGTTCTTC. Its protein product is CASRTPGSNEQFF.

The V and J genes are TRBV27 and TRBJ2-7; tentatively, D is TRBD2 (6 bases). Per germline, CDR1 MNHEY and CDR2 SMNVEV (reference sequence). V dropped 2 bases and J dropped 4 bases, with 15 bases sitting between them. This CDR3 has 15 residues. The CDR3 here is CASSLLGTEKYEQYF. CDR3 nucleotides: TGTGCCAGCAGTTTACTTGGGACTGAGAAGTACGAGCAGTACTTC.

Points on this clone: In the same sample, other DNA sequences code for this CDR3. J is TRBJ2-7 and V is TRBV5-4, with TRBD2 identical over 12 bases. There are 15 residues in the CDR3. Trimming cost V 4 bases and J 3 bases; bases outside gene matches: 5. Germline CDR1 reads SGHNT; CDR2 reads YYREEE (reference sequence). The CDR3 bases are TGTGCCAGCAGCGGAGGACTAGCGGGGATCTACGAGCAGTACTTC. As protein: CASSGGLAGIYEQYF.

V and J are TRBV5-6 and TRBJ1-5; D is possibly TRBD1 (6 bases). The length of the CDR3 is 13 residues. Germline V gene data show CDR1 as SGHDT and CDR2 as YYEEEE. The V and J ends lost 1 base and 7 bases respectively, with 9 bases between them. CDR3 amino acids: CASSLRGEQPQHF. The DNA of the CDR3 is TGTGCCAGCAGCTTGAGGGGGGAACAGCCCCAGCATTTT.

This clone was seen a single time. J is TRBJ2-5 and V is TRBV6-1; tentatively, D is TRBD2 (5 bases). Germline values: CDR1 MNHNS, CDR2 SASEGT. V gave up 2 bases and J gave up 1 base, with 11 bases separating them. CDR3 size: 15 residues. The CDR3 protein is CASSEYGLIQETQYF. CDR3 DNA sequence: TGTGCCAGCAGTGAATATGGACTGATCCAAGAGACCCAGTACTTC.

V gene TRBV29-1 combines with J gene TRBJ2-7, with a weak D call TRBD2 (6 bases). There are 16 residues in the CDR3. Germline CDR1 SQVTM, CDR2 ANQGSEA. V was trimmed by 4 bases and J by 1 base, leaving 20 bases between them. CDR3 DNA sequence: TGCAGCGTTGCGTTTTTTGCGGGGCGTCGGTCCTACGAGCAGTACTTC. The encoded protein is CSVAFFAGRRSYEQYF.

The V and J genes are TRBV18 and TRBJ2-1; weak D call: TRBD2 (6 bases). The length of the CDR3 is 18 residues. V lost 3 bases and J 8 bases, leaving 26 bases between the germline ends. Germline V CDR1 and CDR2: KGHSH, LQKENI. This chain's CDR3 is CASSPTPPSAGSSDEQFF. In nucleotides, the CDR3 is TGTGCCAGCTCACCTACTCCACCCAGCGCGGGGAGTAGTGATGAGCAGTTCTTC.

CDR3 sequence: CASSPDISGNTIYF. The CDR3 coding sequence is TGTGCCAGCAGCCCCGACATTTCTGGAAACACCATATATTTT. The chain joins TRBV7-9 to TRBJ1-3; unclear D gene. Germline V gives CDR1 SEHNR, CDR2 FQNEAQ (reference sequence). There are 14 residues in the CDR3. Trimming took 5 bases from V and 1 from J, leaving 9 bases between them.

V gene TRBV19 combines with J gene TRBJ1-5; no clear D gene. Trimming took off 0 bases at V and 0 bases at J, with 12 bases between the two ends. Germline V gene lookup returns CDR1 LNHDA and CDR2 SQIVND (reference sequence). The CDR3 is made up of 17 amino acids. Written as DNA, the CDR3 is TGTGCCAGTAGTATAGATCGAGGTCAGCTTAGCAATCAGCCCCAGCATTTT. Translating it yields CASSIDRGQLSNQPQHF. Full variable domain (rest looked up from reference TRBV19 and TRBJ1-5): DGGITQSPKYLFRKEGQNVTLSCEQNLNHDAMYWYRQDPGQGLRLIYYSQIVNDFQKGDIAEGYSVSREKKESFPLTVTSAQKNPTAFYLCASSIDRGQLSNQPQHFGDGTRLSIL.

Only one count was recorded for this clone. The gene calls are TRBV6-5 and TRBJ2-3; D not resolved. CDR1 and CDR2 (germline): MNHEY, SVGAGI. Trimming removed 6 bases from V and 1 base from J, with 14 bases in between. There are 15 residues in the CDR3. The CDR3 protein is CASSAKMAGTDTQYF. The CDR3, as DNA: TGTGCCAGCAGCGCCAAAATGGCAGGCACAGATACGCAGTATTTT.

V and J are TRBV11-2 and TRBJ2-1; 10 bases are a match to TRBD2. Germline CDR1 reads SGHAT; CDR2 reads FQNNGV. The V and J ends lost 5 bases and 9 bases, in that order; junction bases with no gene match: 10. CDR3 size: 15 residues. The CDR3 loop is CASSRELAGVAEQFF. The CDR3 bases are TGTGCCAGCAGCCGGGAGCTAGCGGGGGTGGCTGAGCAGTTCTTC. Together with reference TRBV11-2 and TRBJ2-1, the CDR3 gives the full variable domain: EAGVAQSPRYKIIEKRQSVAFWCNPISGHATLYWYQQILGQGPKLLIQFQNNGVVDDSQLPKDRFSAERLKGVDSTLKIQPAKLEDSAVYLCASSRELAGVAEQFFGPGTRLTVL.

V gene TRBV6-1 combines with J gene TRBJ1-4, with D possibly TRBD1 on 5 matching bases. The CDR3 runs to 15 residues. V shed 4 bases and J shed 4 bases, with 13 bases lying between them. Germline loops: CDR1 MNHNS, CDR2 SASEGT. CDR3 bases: TGTGCCAGCAGTGTCTGGGGCCGAGATAATGAAAAACTGTTTTTT. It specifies CASSVWGRDNEKLFF.

In DNA, the CDR3 is TGTGCCAGCAGCGAAACTCCCCCGCTAGCGGGAGATCGGTATTTT. This gives the protein CASSETPPLAGDRYF. V is TRBV5-6 and J is TRBJ2-3; 10 bases agree with TRBD2. In germline, CDR1 is SGHDT, CDR2 YYEEEE. J lost 14 bases, V lost 4 bases, and 16 bases had no gene match. CDR3 length: 15 residues.

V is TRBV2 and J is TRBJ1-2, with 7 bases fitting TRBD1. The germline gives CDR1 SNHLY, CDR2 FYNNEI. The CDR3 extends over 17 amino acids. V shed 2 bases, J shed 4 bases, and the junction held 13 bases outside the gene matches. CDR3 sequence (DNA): TGTGCCAGCAGTGAACCCAACGCTGCCCCAGGGGGCTATGGCTACACCTTC. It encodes CASSEPNAAPGGYGYTF.

The CDR3 coding sequence is TGTGCCAGCAGTCGTGCGGGAGTCTACGAGCAGTACTTC. Its translation: CASSRAGVYEQYF. The chain combines TRBV27 with TRBJ2-7; the match to TRBD2 covers 7 bases. Germline V gene sequence: CDR1 MNHEY, CDR2 SMNVEV (reference sequence). This CDR3 spans 13 amino acids. Trimming took 5 bases from V and 3 from J; bases not matched to a gene: 4.